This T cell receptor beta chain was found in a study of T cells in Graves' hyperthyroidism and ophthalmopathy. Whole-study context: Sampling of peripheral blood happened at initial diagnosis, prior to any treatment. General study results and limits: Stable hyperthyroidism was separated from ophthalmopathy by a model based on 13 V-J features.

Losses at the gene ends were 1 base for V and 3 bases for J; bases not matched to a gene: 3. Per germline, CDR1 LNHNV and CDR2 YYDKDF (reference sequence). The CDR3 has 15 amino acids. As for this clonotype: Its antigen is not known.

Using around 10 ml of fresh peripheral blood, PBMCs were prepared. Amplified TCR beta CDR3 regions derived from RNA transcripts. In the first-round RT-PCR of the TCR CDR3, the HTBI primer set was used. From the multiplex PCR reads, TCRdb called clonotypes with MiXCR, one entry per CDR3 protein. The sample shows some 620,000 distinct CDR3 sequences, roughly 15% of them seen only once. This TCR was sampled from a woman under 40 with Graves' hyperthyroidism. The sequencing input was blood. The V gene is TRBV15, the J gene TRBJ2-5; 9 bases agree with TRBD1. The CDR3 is CATSRAGTGKETQYF. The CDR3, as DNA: TGTGCCACCAGCAGAGCCGGGACAGGGAAAGAGACCCAGTACTTC.